This TCR beta chain derives from a study of cytomegalovirus exposure and HLA in healthy donors. V was trimmed by 8 bases and J by 2 bases, leaving 16 bases between them. Germline assignment: CDR1 LNHDA and CDR2 SQIVND (reference sequence). This CDR3 has 15 residues. With regard to this clone: Its target is not known.

Clones were read by immunoSEQ multiplex PCR, and TCRdb kept only the in-frame ones, dropping some. The sample carries 150,000 to 170,000 clones, 75% to 90% recorded once. Study-level findings and limits: Cytomegalovirus-associated status was assigned to some 160 TCR beta chains. Clusters of TCRs from the first cohort tended to co-occur in the roughly 120 validation repertoires (as a later analysis found).

V and J are TRBV19 and TRBJ1-5; D not certain. Sequencing used PBMCs. This sequence was found in a man younger than 35 in good health and CMV-seropositive. The CDR3 DNA reads TGTGCCAGTTCAGCCCGGGTCCGGGGCAATCAGCCCCAGCATTTT. Amino acid sequence: CASSARVRGNQPQHF.